This T cell receptor (beta chain) was documented in a study of CD8+CD57+ T cells in acquired aplastic anemia. The overall study: Sorted CD4+ plus CD8+ cells gave DNA averaging roughly 3.5 ug.

CDR1 and CDR2 from the germline V gene are SGHTA and FQGNSA. V lost 4 bases and J lost 13, with 23 bases in between. The CDR3 totals 15 residues. Study-level findings and limits: With respect to CD8+ Simpson's diversity, patients and controls did not differ significantly. About 30 CD8+ CDR3 sequences occurred in both the patients and the controls.

Sequencing involved patients with CD8+CD57+ cell expansion previously shown by flow cytometry. Patient blood was sampled before any therapy had been received. As regards this clonotype: Its specificity is unknown.

TCR beta VDJ and CDR3 profiling used genomic DNA as template. TCRdb called the reads again in MiXCR, with one record for every CDR3 protein. This table holds approximately 250,000 distinct CDR3 sequences, approximately 80% found once. The V call is TRBV7-2, the J call TRBJ2-1; D remains unclear. The sequence came from a human donor with aplastic anemia. The sequenced material came from sorted CD4+, CD8+, or CD8+CD57+ T cells (not recorded which) from PBMCs. CDR3 amino acids: CASSSAQREEYNQFF. CDR3 sequence (DNA): TGTGCCAGCAGCTCCGCCCAGCGTGAAGAATACAATCAGTTCTTC.